The 22 T cell receptor beta chains below all came from one sample that was sequenced in a study of T cell responses to AZD1222 COVID-19 vaccine. The table came from immunoSEQ multiplex PCR; TCRdb's copy has only in-frame clones and leaves some out. The sample records tens of thousands of clones, around 87% being singletons. Source: peripheral blood, taken on day 0 of AZD1222 vaccination. These receptors originate from an adult in good health.

This clone was seen repeatedly, ten times or more. The chain combines TRBV6-6 with TRBJ2-1; TRBD2 might be the D (5 bases). Trimming removed 2 bases at V and 3 bases at J, with 5 bases between. Germline lookup yields CDR1 MNHNY and CDR2 SVGAGI (reference sequence). This CDR3 is 13 amino acids long. In DNA, the CDR3 is TGTGCCAGCAGTTACACTAGCTACAATGAGCAGTTCTTC. It is translated as CASSYTSYNEQFF.

The chain combines TRBV2 with TRBJ1-2; weak D call: TRBD1 (5 bases). The CDR3 totals 15 residues. The germline V and J ends were trimmed by 4 bases and 4 bases, with 16 bases remaining between them. Germline V gene lookup returns CDR1 SNHLY and CDR2 FYNNEI. The CDR3: CASSVLGRDSYGYTF. CDR3 sequence (DNA): TGTGCCAGCAGTGTACTCGGCAGGGATAGCTATGGCTACACCTTC.

A few counts support this clone. The chain is built from TRBV6-1 and TRBJ1-4; D not resolved. Trimming stripped 2 bases from V and 3 bases from J, with 10 bases between. The CDR3 has 15 amino acids. Germline CDR1 MNHNS, CDR2 SASEGT. The CDR3 is CASSERGSSNEKLFF. CDR3 coding DNA: TGTGCCAGCAGTGAACGAGGGTCGTCTAATGAAAAACTGTTTTTT.

Regarding this clone: A read error may produce the germline difference seen at one junction end. This chain links TRBV7-7 with TRBJ1-3; no clear D gene. Germline CDR1 is SSHAT and CDR2 is FNYEAQ (reference sequence). The CDR3 is 13 residues long. The CDR3 sequence is CASSVSNANTIYF. The CDR3, as DNA: TGTGCTAGCAGCGTTTCGAATGCTAACACCATATATTTT.

This rearrangement joins TRBV7-9 to TRBJ1-1; possible D gene TRBD1, 5 bases. CDR3 length equals 13 residues. Trimming left V 5 bases short and J 4 bases short, with 11 bases between. The germline gives CDR1 SEHNR, CDR2 FQNEAQ (reference sequence). This chain's CDR3 is CASSRDLLTEAFF. The CDR3 DNA is TGTGCCAGCAGCCGGGACCTGCTCACTGAAGCTTTCTTT.

The chain recombines TRBV28 with TRBJ1-5, with a weak D call TRBD1 (5 bases). V lost 5 bases, J lost 2 bases, and 13 bases lay in between. The CDR3 loop spans 15 amino acids. From germline, CDR1 is MDHEN and CDR2 SYDVKM. DNA of the CDR3: TGTGCCAGCAGTCCGGGGGACCGTGGCAATCAGCCCCAGCATTTT. Amino acid sequence: CASSPGDRGNQPQHF.

The V and J genes are TRBV15 and TRBJ1-2; D ambiguous. Per the germline V gene, CDR1 is LNHNV and CDR2 is YYDKDF (reference sequence). Trimming cost V 3 bases and J 6 bases, with 11 bases left between them. The CDR3 sequence is 13 residues long. The CDR3 here is CATSSPLLDGYTF. CDR3 coding DNA: TGTGCCACCAGCAGCCCCCTTTTGGATGGCTACACCTTC.

The rearrangement links TRBV5-4 to TRBJ2-5, with D uncertain. This CDR3 region has 13 residues. Germline V CDR1 and CDR2: SGHNT, YYREEE (reference sequence). Between the trimmed V and J ends, which lost 4 bases and 4 bases, there was a span of 11 bases. CDR3 region: CASSRRAGETQYF. Here the CDR3 DNA reads TGTGCCAGCAGCCGCCGGGCCGGAGAGACCCAGTACTTC. The full variable domain, its missing parts supplied by reference TRBV5-4 and TRBJ2-5, is ETGVTQSPTHLIKTRGQQVTLRCSSQSGHNTVSWYQQALGQGPQFIFQYYREEENGRGNFPPRFSGLQFPNYSSELNVNALELDDSALYLCASSRRAGETQYFGPGTRLLVL.

The genes are TRBV4-1 and TRBJ1-4; 8 nucleotides match TRBD1. The CDR3 extends over 15 amino acids. The V and J ends lost 4 bases and 3 bases, in that order; junction bases with no gene match: 4. CDR1 and CDR2 from the germline V gene are MGHRA and YSYEKL. The CDR3 sequence is CASSPQGASNEKLFF. The CDR3 coding sequence is TGCGCCAGCAGCCCCCAGGGGGCTTCTAATGAAAAACTGTTTTTT.

This clone was observed a few times. This chain connects TRBV6-5 to TRBJ1-2, with D possibly matching TRBD1 (5 bases). This CDR3 is 13 amino acids long. The V and J ends lost 7 bases and 4 bases respectively, with 13 bases between them. CDR1 is MNHEY and CDR2 is SVGAGI in the germline V gene. CDR3 nucleotides: TGTGCCAGCAAACTATCTGGGGGCTATGGCTACACCTTC. Its protein is CASKLSGGYGYTF.

The rearrangement uses TRBV11-1 and TRBJ2-7; D uncertain. Germline CDR1 is SGHAT and CDR2 is FQDESV (reference sequence). The CDR3 has 14 amino acids. V was trimmed by 2 bases and J by 3 bases, leaving 11 bases between them. The CDR3 sequence is CASSLRPRDYEQYF. CDR3 nucleotide sequence: TGTGCCAGCAGCTTACGCCCCAGAGACTACGAGCAGTACTTC.

The rearrangement joins TRBV6-1 to TRBJ2-7; 9 positions agree with TRBD1. Germline CDR1 and CDR2: MNHNS and SASEGT. Trimming removed 6 bases from V and 4 bases from J; junction bases left unmatched: 13. The CDR3 loop spans 16 amino acids. CDR3 nucleotides: TGTGCCAGCAGCGAAACAGGGGGCGAATGGTCTTACGAGCAGTACTTC. Residues: CASSETGGEWSYEQYF.

There are a few counts of this clone. The V and J genes are TRBV7-3 and TRBJ2-7, with D tentatively TRBD1 (6 bases). With 5 bases removed from V and 5 bases from J, the gap between germline ends came to 16 bases. The length of the CDR3 is 14 residues. The germline gives CDR1 SGHTA, CDR2 FQGTGA. This CDR3 reads CASSRSPGDHEQYF. The CDR3, as DNA: TGTGCCAGCAGCAGAAGTCCAGGGGACCACGAGCAGTACTTC.

V and J are TRBV5-6 and TRBJ1-2; TRBD1 is a possible D gene (6 bases). V was cut by 4 bases and J by 3 bases, with 13 bases left in between. Germline V CDR1 and CDR2: SGHDT, YYEEEE. The CDR3 is 14 residues long. The CDR3 loop is CASSRRGSHYGYTF. CDR3 sequence (DNA): TGTGCCAGCAGCCGCAGGGGATCTCACTATGGCTACACCTTC.

This chain links TRBV11-3 with TRBJ2-5; TRBD1 aligns across 11 bases. The CDR3 has 14 amino acids. CDR1 SGHNT and CDR2 YENEEA come from the germline V gene. V lost 5 bases to trimming and J lost 6 bases; unmatched junction nucleotides: 5. The CDR3 reads CASSPGTGGKTQYF. The DNA of the CDR3 is TGTGCCAGCAGCCCCGGGACAGGGGGAAAGACCCAGTACTTC.

The rearrangement joins TRBV7-6 to TRBJ2-1; 7 bases are a match to TRBD2. From germline, CDR1 is SGHVS and CDR2 FNYEAQ. V shed 0 bases, J shed 3 bases, and the junction held 5 bases outside the gene matches. CDR3 length: 16 residues. The CDR3 loop reads CASSLARRGGYNEQFF. As DNA, the CDR3 is TGTGCCAGCAGCTTAGCGCGTCGCGGGGGCTACAATGAGCAGTTCTTC.

V is TRBV5-1 and J is TRBJ2-1; 7 bases match TRBD2. This CDR3 has 15 amino acids. V was pared by 0 bases and J by 8 bases, with 8 bases of the junction left unmatched. In germline, CDR1 is SGHRS, CDR2 YFSETQ. CDR3 amino acids: CASSLETPGRDEQFF. CDR3 DNA sequence: TGCGCCAGCAGCTTGGAAACACCGGGGAGGGATGAGCAGTTCTTC.

This rearrangement joins TRBV15 to TRBJ2-3; maybe TRBD2 (5 bases). This CDR3 spans 13 amino acids. The ends were cut back, 0 bases at V and 11 bases at J, with 12 bases in the middle. Germline lookup yields CDR1 LNHNV and CDR2 YYDKDF (reference sequence). The CDR3 reads CATSREPSRGQYF. In DNA, the CDR3 is TGTGCCACCAGCAGAGAGCCCTCCCGGGGGCAGTATTTT.

This chain links TRBV5-1 with TRBJ2-7; 9 bases agree with TRBD1. With V trimmed by 7 bases and J by 5 bases, 13 bases remained unmatched. Germline assignment: CDR1 SGHRS and CDR2 YFSETQ. CDR3 size: 15 residues. CDR3 residues: CASGTGTGRSHEQYF. The CDR3 region has the DNA TGCGCCAGCGGAACTGGGACAGGGAGATCTCACGAGCAGTACTTC.

CDR3 region: CASSLKTAASYGYTF. CDR3 sequence (DNA): TGTGCCAGCAGCTTGAAGACGGCCGCATCCTATGGCTACACCTTC. The chain employs TRBV5-8 and TRBJ1-2, with D uncertain. The germline CDR1 and CDR2 sequences are SGHTS and YDEGEE. V gave up 1 base and J gave up 4 bases, with 14 bases separating them. This CDR3 has 15 amino acids.

This clone was counted a few times. V and J are TRBV30 and TRBJ2-6; TRBD1 might be the D (5 bases). The length of the CDR3 is 13 residues. The V end lost 8 bases, the J end lost 0 bases, and 8 bases lay between the germline ends. Germline-derived CDR1 and CDR2 are GTSNPN and SVGIG (reference sequence). The CDR3 sequence: CAMDTSGANVLTF. The CDR3 nucleotides read TGTGCCATGGACACCTCTGGGGCCAACGTCCTGACTTTC.

The CDR3 reads CASSRLGQGTGYTF. The DNA of the CDR3 is TGTGCCAGCAGCCGACTGGGACAGGGAACGGGCTACACCTTC. The rearrangement uses TRBV9 and TRBJ1-2, with 9 bases lining up with TRBD1. The CDR3 is 14 residues long. The ends lost 4 bases at V and 8 bases at J; junction bases unmatched: 9. Per the germline V gene, CDR1 is SGDLS and CDR2 is YYNGEE.